A single sample is the source of the 5 T cell receptor beta chains below, sequenced in a study of neurological immune-mediated disorders. TCRdb re-called the 5' RACE reads with MiXCR, one entry per CDR3 protein. The data show around 28,000 distinct CDR3 sequences, about 2.6% seen once. Sequencing was done on a sample of PBMCs. These receptor sequences come from a woman aged 50 to 60 with multiple sclerosis.

This clonotype was seen at least ten times. The rearrangement links TRBV9 to TRBJ1-5; D call uncertain. The CDR3 sequence is 15 residues long. Germline assignment: CDR1 SGDLS and CDR2 YYNGEE. V was pared by 4 bases and J by 5 bases, with 16 bases between. CDR3 amino acids: CASSPAADLDQPQHF. DNA for the CDR3: TGTGCCAGCAGCCCCGCTGCGGACTTGGATCAGCCCCAGCATTTT.

This clonotype was seen ten or more times. The chain is built from TRBV10-3 and TRBJ2-7, with 10 bases lining up with TRBD2. The length of the CDR3 is 15 residues. J was trimmed by 2 bases and V by 8 bases; bases with no gene match: 9. CDR1 is ENHRY, CDR2 SYGVKD, per germline. The CDR3 DNA follows: TGTGCCATCCTGCCGGCTAGCGGGAGACCCTACGAGCAGTACTTC. It translates to CAILPASGRPYEQYF.

V usage is TRBV4-2 and J usage is TRBJ2-1; D might be TRBD2 (5 bases). V was trimmed by 0 bases and J by 0 bases, leaving 9 bases between them. CDR3 size: 16 residues. Germline values: CDR1 LGHNA, CDR2 YNFKEQ. DNA for the CDR3: TGTGCCAGCAGCCAAGATCTAGCCGGCTCCTACAATGAGCAGTTCTTC. It translates to CASSQDLAGSYNEQFF.

This clonotype was observed at least ten times. CDR3 loop: CASSSSGQPNEKLFF. The CDR3, as DNA: TGCGCCAGCAGCTCGTCGGGACAGCCGAATGAAAAACTGTTTTTT. The chain couples TRBV5-1 to TRBJ1-4, with 7 bases lining up with TRBD1. Germline V lookup: CDR1 SGHRS, CDR2 YFSETQ. V lost 3 bases, J lost 5 bases, and 7 bases stayed unmatched. The CDR3 loop spans 15 amino acids. The full variable domain, in which reference TRBV5-1 and TRBJ1-4 provide the parts outside the CDR3, is KAGVTQTPRYLIKTRGQQVTLSCSPISGHRSVSWYQQTPGQGLQFLFEYFSETQRNKGNFPGRFSGRQFSNSRSEMNVSTLELGDSALYLCASSSSGQPNEKLFFGSGTQLSVL.

The sample holds many counts of this clonotype. The chain recombines TRBV10-3 with TRBJ1-5, with D possibly TRBD1 on 6 matching bases. This CDR3 is 16 amino acids long. Trimming removed 0 bases from V and 2 bases from J, with 11 bases in between. Germline V gene lookup returns CDR1 ENHRY and CDR2 SYGVKD. Written as DNA, the CDR3 is TGTGCCATCAGTGAGTCGGGCCCAGGGGGCAATCAGCCCCAGCATTTT. Encoded protein: CAISESGPGGNQPQHF.